Below are 10 T cell receptor beta chains sequenced from a single sample in a study of cytomegalovirus exposure and HLA in healthy donors. The PCR ran on 60 Vbeta and 13 Jbeta primers. TCRdb keeps only in-frame clones here, not all; method: immunoSEQ multiplex PCR. The sample shows around 150,000 clones, 60% to 80% of them seen only once. The material sequenced was PBMCs. The receptor source for this set is a woman aged 40-49 years in good health and CMV-seropositive.

The chain combines TRBV7-8 with TRBJ1-5; D gene unclear. V lost 5 bases and J lost 3, with 11 bases in between. CDR1 SGHVS and CDR2 FQNEAQ come from the germline V gene. This CDR3 comprises 14 residues. The CDR3 DNA reads TGTGCCAGCAGCCCCCAACAGAACAATCAGCCCCAGCATTTT. The encoded protein is CASSPQQNNQPQHF.

J is TRBJ1-1 and V is TRBV30, with no clear D. Trimming stripped 4 bases from V and 1 base from J, with 13 bases between. The CDR3 length is 14 residues. Germline V gives CDR1 GTSNPN, CDR2 SVGIG (reference sequence). The CDR3 loop is CAWMGAGPNTEAFF. The CDR3 coding sequence is TGTGCCTGGATGGGCGCGGGTCCGAACACTGAAGCTTTCTTT.

This clone appeared a single time. This sequence joins TRBV6-1 and TRBJ2-2; D might be TRBD1 (6 bases). The germline V gene has CDR1 MNHNS and CDR2 SASEGT. The CDR3 extends over 15 amino acids. V was shortened by 4 bases and J by 0 bases, with 9 bases between the two germline ends. The CDR3 DNA sequence: TGTGCCAGCAGTGCGGACAGAGCGAACACCGGGGAGCTGTTTTTT. Translating it yields CASSADRANTGELFF.

In its sample, this clone was seen a few times. The chain joins TRBV7-2 to TRBJ1-1, with D unresolved. Germline CDR1 is SGHTA and CDR2 is FQGNSA. CDR3 length: 16 amino acids. The V end lost 5 bases, the J end lost 4 bases, and 20 bases lay between the germline ends. The CDR3 sequence: CASSPSFAREGTEAFF. In nucleotides, the CDR3 is TGTGCCAGCAGCCCCTCTTTTGCGAGGGAAGGCACTGAAGCTTTCTTT.

The chain is built from TRBV7-8 and TRBJ1-1; 8 bases align to TRBD1. Unmatched junction bases numbered 4, after V lost 6 bases and J lost 4 bases. The CDR3 is 13 amino acids. Per germline, CDR1 SGHVS and CDR2 FQNEAQ. The CDR3 sequence: CASRGQGGTEAFF. The CDR3 bases are TGTGCCAGCAGAGGACAGGGCGGCACTGAAGCTTTCTTT.

With regard to this clone: Sequence at one end of the junction differs from germline and may be a read error. This chain connects TRBV5-1 to TRBJ2-7; maybe TRBD1 (6 bases). The CDR3 runs to 14 residues. From germline, CDR1 is SGHRS and CDR2 YFSETQ. The DNA for the CDR3 is TGCGCCAGCGGCTTGGAAGGGGGTTCCTACGAGCAGTACTTC. This sequence encodes CASGLEGGSYEQYF.

Only one count was recorded for this clone. One end of the junction is discordant with germline, which a read error may explain. This CDR3 is CASSENQGARLIF. The CDR3 DNA follows: TGCGCCAGCAGTGAGAACCAGGGGGCTAGACTTATCTTC. The chain couples TRBV10-1 to TRBJ1-2; 8 bases are a match to TRBD1. Germline loops: CDR1 WNHNN, CDR2 SYGVQD (reference sequence). The length of the CDR3 is 13 residues.

This clone was counted a few times. The chain uses TRBV28 and TRBJ1-1, with D unresolved. The CDR3 has 15 amino acids. The germline V gene has CDR1 MDHEN and CDR2 SYDVKM. V gave up 2 bases and J gave up 7 bases, with 17 bases separating them. CDR3 nucleotides: TGTGCCAGCAGTTTAACCTACCTCTCGACGGGTGAAGCTTTCTTT. Its protein product is CASSLTYLSTGEAFF. Supplemented by reference TRBV28 and TRBJ1-1, the full variable domain reads DVKVTQSSRYLVKRTGEKVFLECVQDMDHENMFWYRQDPGLGLRLIYFSYDVKMKEKGDIPEGYSVSREKKERFSLILESASTNQTSMYLCASSLTYLSTGEAFFGQGTRLTVV.

For this clone: One end of the junction fails to match germline, which may point to a read error. J is TRBJ1-4 and V is TRBV2; D possibly corresponds to TRBD1 (5 bases). Germline V gene sequence: CDR1 SNHLY, CDR2 FYNNEI. This CDR3 contains 10 residues. This chain's CDR3 is CASRGWGWVF. CDR3 bases: TGTGCCAGCAGAGGCTGGGGCTGGGTTTTT.

This clone was detected only a few times. This chain connects TRBV5-1 to TRBJ1-1, with D tentatively TRBD1 (5 bases). The CDR3 spans 14 residues. CDR1 SGHRS and CDR2 YFSETQ come from the germline V gene. The V and J ends lost 4 bases and 2 bases respectively, with 12 bases between them. CDR3 sequence (DNA): TGCGCCAGCAGCCACTATCAGGGTAACACTGAAGCTTTCTTT. As protein: CASSHYQGNTEAFF.